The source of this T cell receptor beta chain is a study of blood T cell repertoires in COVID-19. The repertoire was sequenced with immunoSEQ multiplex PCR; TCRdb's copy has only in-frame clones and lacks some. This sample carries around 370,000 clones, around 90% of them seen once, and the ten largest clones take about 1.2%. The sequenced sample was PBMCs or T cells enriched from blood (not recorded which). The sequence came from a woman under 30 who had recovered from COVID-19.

CDR3 coding DNA: TGTGCCAGCAGCCGTGGGAAACAGGGCCCTGGAAACACCATATATTTT. Translated: CASSRGKQGPGNTIYF. The chain combines TRBV6-2 or TRBV6-3 with TRBJ1-3, with D possibly being TRBD1 (6 bases). The germline V gene encodes CDR1 MNHEY and CDR2 SVGEGT. Deletions cut 6 bases from V and 2 bases from J, with 17 bases between. This CDR3 spans 16 amino acids.